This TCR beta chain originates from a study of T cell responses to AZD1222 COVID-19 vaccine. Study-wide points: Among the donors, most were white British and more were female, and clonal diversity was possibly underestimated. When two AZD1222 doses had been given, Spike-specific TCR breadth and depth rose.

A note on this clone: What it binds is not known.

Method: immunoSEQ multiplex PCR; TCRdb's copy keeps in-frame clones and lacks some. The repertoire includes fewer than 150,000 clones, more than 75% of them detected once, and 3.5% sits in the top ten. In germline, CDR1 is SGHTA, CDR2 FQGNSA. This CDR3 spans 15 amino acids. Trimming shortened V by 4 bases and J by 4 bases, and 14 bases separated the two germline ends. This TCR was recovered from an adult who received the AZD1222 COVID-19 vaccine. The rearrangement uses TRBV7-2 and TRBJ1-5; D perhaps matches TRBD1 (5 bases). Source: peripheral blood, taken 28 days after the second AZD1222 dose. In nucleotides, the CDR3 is TGTGCCAGCAGCTCGACCGGGACCCAAAATCAGCCCCAGCATTTT. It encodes CASSSTGTQNQPQHF. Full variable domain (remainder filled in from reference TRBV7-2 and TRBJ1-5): GAGVSQSPSNKVTEKGKDVELRCDPISGHTALYWYRQSLGQGLEFLIYFQGNSAPDKSGLPSDRFSAERTGGSVSTLTIQRTQQEDSAVYLCASSSTGTQNQPQHFGDGTRLSIL.